The clone carrying this T cell receptor (beta chain) appeared many times. Its cognate antigen is unknown. The data derive from a study of tumor-infiltrating lymphocytes in primary liver carcinoma. Trimming took 1 base from V and 0 from J, leaving 10 bases between them. The CDR3 covers 15 residues. Germline V gene lookup returns CDR1 MGHRA and CDR2 YSYEKL. For blood RNA, unsorted whole blood served as the source, and germline DNA was extracted too. Total RNA (approximately 0.5 ug) served as template for TCR beta cDNA synthesis primed by a constant-region primer. Slightly modified ARM-PCR served as the procedure for the TCR beta libraries. These libraries came from three rounds of nested multiplex PCR. The study ran its first two PCR rounds for around 9 cycles each, using TRBV1-TRBV30 forward primers and a C-beta reverse primer. TCRdb ran MiXCR on the multiplex PCR reads and lists one entry per CDR3 protein. The sample lists approximately 310,000 distinct CDR3 sequences, about 62% seen once, with approximately 9% in the top ten.

Points from the study as a whole: Without sorting, CD4+ versus CD8+ T cell repertoires were not compared.

This chain joins TRBV4-1 and TRBJ2-7; no clear D gene. The clonotype originates from a man aged 40-55 years with primary liver carcinoma and hepatitis B virus infection. The sample consisted of peripheral blood. CDR3 bases: TGCGCCAGCAGCCAAGTGGTCGGCAGCTCCTACGAGCAGTACTTC. Protein product: CASSQVVGSSYEQYF.